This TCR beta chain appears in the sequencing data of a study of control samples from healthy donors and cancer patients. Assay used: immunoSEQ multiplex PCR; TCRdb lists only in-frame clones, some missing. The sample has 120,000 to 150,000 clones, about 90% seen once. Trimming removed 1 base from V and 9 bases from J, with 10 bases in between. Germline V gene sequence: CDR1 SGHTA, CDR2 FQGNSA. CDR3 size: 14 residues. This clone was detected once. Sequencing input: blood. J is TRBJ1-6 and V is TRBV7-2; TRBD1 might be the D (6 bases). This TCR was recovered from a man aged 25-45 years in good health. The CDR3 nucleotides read TGTGCCAGCAGCTTAGGCAGGGGAGGTTCACCCCTCCACTTT. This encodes CASSLGRGGSPLHF.